Listed here are 31 T cell receptor beta chains from one sample, sequenced in a study of OX40 agonist ivuxolimab in advanced cancers. Sequencing used immunoSEQ multiplex PCR; TCRdb keeps in-frame clones, though not all of them. The repertoire holds approximately 60,000 clones, with 83% as singletons. Sequencing used CD4+ or CD8+ T cells sorted from blood, obtained in a trial of the OX40 agonist ivuxolimab. These receptors were taken from an adult with an advanced solid tumor such as melanoma, head and neck, liver or kidney cancer.

The J gene is TRBJ2-7, the V gene TRBV7-2; 11 bases map to TRBD2. The V segment lost 1 base and the J segment 3 bases; nucleotides outside the gene matches: 2. The V gene's germline CDR1 is SGHTA and CDR2 FQGNSA. The CDR3 extends over 15 amino acids. CDR3 in amino acids: CASSLGGTSGYEQYF. The CDR3 region has the DNA TGTGCCAGCAGCTTAGGGGGGACTAGCGGCTACGAGCAGTACTTC.

V usage is TRBV5-1 and J usage is TRBJ2-5; D perhaps matches TRBD1 (6 bases). The germline V gene encodes CDR1 SGHRS and CDR2 YFSETQ. This CDR3 has 15 residues. Trimming took off 2 bases at V and 1 base at J, with 12 bases between the two ends. CDR3 nucleotides: TGCGCCAGCAGCTTTTCACAGGGACGCCAAGAGACCCAGTACTTC. It translates to CASSFSQGRQETQYF.

The chain couples TRBV19 to TRBJ1-1; D is possibly TRBD1 (6 bases). The CDR3 extends over 14 amino acids. Germline CDR1 reads LNHDA; CDR2 reads SQIVND (reference sequence). V lost 4 bases to trimming and J lost 6 bases, with 15 bases between them. CDR3 DNA: TGTGCCAGTAGTAAAACAGGGATTGAAGCTGAAGCTTTCTTT. It is translated as CASSKTGIEAEAFF.

This clone was counted only a few times. The rearrangement joins TRBV5-4 to TRBJ2-5; D could derive from TRBD1 or TRBD2 (5 bases each). V was pared by 4 bases and J by 5 bases, with 15 bases between. This CDR3 spans 14 amino acids. CDR1 and CDR2 (germline): SGHNT, YYREEE (reference sequence). CDR3 coding DNA: TGTGCCAGCAGCCCCCCTGGGGGAGATGAGACCCAGTACTTC. Protein product: CASSPPGGDETQYF. The entire variable domain, with the rest obtained from reference TRBV5-4 and TRBJ2-5, is as follows: ETGVTQSPTHLIKTRGQQVTLRCSSQSGHNTVSWYQQALGQGPQFIFQYYREEENGRGNFPPRFSGLQFPNYSSELNVNALELDDSALYLCASSPPGGDETQYFGPGTRLLVL.

The chain couples TRBV7-9 to TRBJ2-6, with 11 bases lining up with TRBD1. The CDR3 has 17 amino acids. Germline CDR1 is SEHNR and CDR2 is FQNEAQ (reference sequence). The junction had 4 bases not matched to a gene; V was cut back by 4 bases and J by 2 bases. CDR3 sequence: CASSSPGQGAGANVLTF. CDR3 bases: TGTGCCAGCAGCTCTCCGGGACAGGGGGCTGGGGCCAACGTCCTGACTTTC.

This clone appeared a single time. The CDR3 DNA follows: TGTGCCAGCACCTCACCGTGGGATGAGCAGTTCTTC. Protein product: CASTSPWDEQFF. This sequence joins TRBV6-5 and TRBJ2-1; unclear D gene. Per germline, CDR1 MNHEY and CDR2 SVGAGI. This CDR3 contains 12 residues. Between the trimmed V and J ends, which lost 7 bases and 8 bases, there was a span of 12 bases.

V usage is TRBV6-5 and J usage is TRBJ2-7; TRBD1 aligns across 12 bases. Germline V gene sequence: CDR1 MNHEY, CDR2 SVGAGI. CDR3 size: 15 residues. J was trimmed by 5 bases and V by 8 bases; bases with no gene match: 10. CDR3 DNA: TGTGCCAGCGCATCCGTAGGGACAGGGGGCCACGAGCAGTACTTC. This gives the protein CASASVGTGGHEQYF.

This chain joins TRBV5-4 and TRBJ2-4, with TRBD2 as a possible D gene (5 bases). CDR1 is SGHNT, CDR2 YYREEE, per germline (reference sequence). V was shortened by 0 bases and J by 7 bases, with 5 bases between the two germline ends. The CDR3 spans 12 residues. The DNA of the CDR3 is TGTGCCAGCAGCTTGGGAGGGAACATTCAGTACTTC. Amino acids: CASSLGGNIQYF.

The chain uses TRBV7-9 and TRBJ1-1; D call uncertain. This CDR3 comprises 13 residues. CDR1 SEHNR and CDR2 FQNEAQ come from the germline V gene (reference sequence). Trimming removed 2 bases from V and 2 bases from J, with 6 bases in between. The CDR3 protein is CASSLRGNTEAFF. The CDR3 DNA sequence: TGTGCCAGCAGCTTAAGAGGAAACACTGAAGCTTTCTTT.

V usage is TRBV29-1 and J usage is TRBJ2-1; 10 nucleotides line up with TRBD2. V was clipped by 2 bases and J by 5 bases; unmatched bases: 6. This CDR3 is built from 15 residues. The germline CDR1 and CDR2 sequences are SQVTM and ANQGSEA. The CDR3 DNA follows: TGCAGCGTTGAAAGGACTAGCGGACCTAACAATGAGCAGTTCTTC. Its protein is CSVERTSGPNNEQFF.

This clone was detected once. This chain links TRBV28 with TRBJ2-7; the match to TRBD1 covers 8 bases. Germline CDR1 MDHEN, CDR2 SYDVKM. The V gene end was trimmed by 2 bases and the J gene end by 0 bases; junction bases not matched to a gene: 6. The CDR3 loop spans 16 amino acids. Here the CDR3 DNA reads TGTGCCAGCAGTTTACGCCGGGACAGGAGCTCCTACGAGCAGTACTTC. It translates to CASSLRRDRSSYEQYF. Variable domain in full (rest from reference TRBV28 and TRBJ2-7): DVKVTQSSRYLVKRTGEKVFLECVQDMDHENMFWYRQDPGLGLRLIYFSYDVKMKEKGDIPEGYSVSREKKERFSLILESASTNQTSMYLCASSLRRDRSSYEQYFGPGTRLTVT.

The rearrangement joins TRBV9 to TRBJ2-7; 10 bases are a match to TRBD1. J was trimmed by 7 bases and V by 4 bases; bases with no gene match: 8. Germline loops: CDR1 SGDLS, CDR2 YYNGEE. CDR3 length: 14 amino acids. In DNA form, the CDR3 reads TGTGCCAGCAGCACCGGGACAGGGGTGATGGAGCAGTACTTC. It is translated as CASSTGTGVMEQYF.

The genes are TRBV2 and TRBJ1-1; possibly TRBD1 for D (6 bases). In germline, CDR1 is SNHLY, CDR2 FYNNEI. Trimming took 7 bases from V and 6 from J, leaving 15 bases between them. The CDR3 extends over 13 amino acids. The CDR3 DNA sequence: TGTGCCAGCATCAAACAGGGCATCGCTGAAGCTTTCTTT. Residues: CASIKQGIAEAFF.

The J gene is TRBJ1-6, the V gene TRBV27; D remains ambiguous. The CDR3 consists of 16 residues. From germline, CDR1 is MNHEY and CDR2 SMNVEV (reference sequence). Trimming shortened V by 5 bases and J by 13 bases, and 24 bases separated the two germline ends. In DNA, the CDR3 is TGTGCCAGCAGTCCCCAAGCCCGACCGGTTGCTTCGCCCCTCCACTTT. Encoded protein: CASSPQARPVASPLHF.

The CDR3 DNA is TGTGCCAGTAGTATTAACAGGCAAACCTGGGGAGATACGCAGTATTTT. It yields the protein CASSINRQTWGDTQYF. The chain uses TRBV19 and TRBJ2-3; weak D call: TRBD1 (5 bases). This CDR3 has 16 amino acids. V lost 3 bases and J lost 5, with 18 bases in between. In germline, CDR1 is LNHDA, CDR2 SQIVND (reference sequence).

The V and J genes are TRBV18 and TRBJ1-2; unclear D gene. Germline assignment: CDR1 KGHSH and CDR2 LQKENI. The CDR3 consists of 13 residues. The V end was cut by 3 bases, the J end by 3 bases, with 8 bases between. The CDR3 nucleotides are TGTGCCAGCTCACCGGGAGAGGACTATGGCTACACCTTC. Its translation is CASSPGEDYGYTF. The whole variable domain, filled in from reference TRBV18 and TRBJ1-2, reads NAGVMQNPRHLVRRRGQEARLRCSPMKGHSHVYWYRQLPEEGLKFMVYLQKENIIDESGMPKERFSAEFPKEGPSILRIQQVVRGDSAAYFCASSPGEDYGYTFGSGTRLTVV.

The chain links TRBV6-1 to TRBJ1-6; no reliable D call. Germline loops: CDR1 MNHNS, CDR2 SASEGT. CDR3 length equals 14 residues. Between the trimmed V and J ends, which lost 7 bases and 5 bases, there was a span of 12 bases. The CDR3 bases are TGTGCCAGCACGGGAGCTGGTAATAATTCACCCCTCCACTTT. Its translation: CASTGAGNNSPLHF.

The chain links TRBV15 to TRBJ2-3; TRBD2 matches at 7 bases. The V segment lost 3 bases and the J segment 0 bases; nucleotides outside the gene matches: 6. Germline loops: CDR1 LNHNV, CDR2 YYDKDF (reference sequence). The CDR3 spans 16 residues. CDR3: CATSREGLGSTDTQYF. The CDR3 coding sequence is TGTGCCACCAGCAGGGAAGGACTAGGGAGCACAGATACGCAGTATTTT.

The J gene is TRBJ2-7, the V gene TRBV6-1; TRBD2 matches 7 bases. V shed 7 bases and J 0 bases; nucleotides not matched to a gene: 9. This CDR3 is 15 amino acids long. Looked up from germline, CDR1 is MNHNS and CDR2 is SASEGT. CDR3 bases: TGTGCCAGCACGTCCTTAGCGGGCGCCTCCTACGAGCAGTACTTC. Protein: CASTSLAGASYEQYF.

The rearrangement uses TRBV18 and TRBJ1-1; D call uncertain. CDR1 KGHSH and CDR2 LQKENI come from the germline V gene. The CDR3 length is 15 residues. The V gene lost 2 bases and the J gene lost 1 base, with 11 bases spanning the gap. CDR3 in amino acids: CASSPIASRNTEAFF. Here the CDR3 DNA reads TGTGCCAGCTCACCAATAGCCAGCCGGAACACTGAAGCTTTCTTT.

The gene calls are TRBV27 and TRBJ1-5, with 10 bases lining up with TRBD1. Germline lookup yields CDR1 MNHEY and CDR2 SMNVEV (reference sequence). The CDR3 runs 17 residues. J lost 0 bases, V lost 5 bases, and 7 bases had no gene match. CDR3 region: CASSPRDRGYSNQPQHF. The CDR3 DNA is TGTGCCAGCAGTCCCCGGGACAGGGGTTATAGCAATCAGCCCCAGCATTTT.

The chain has TRBV27 and TRBJ2-3, with D uncertain. Germline values: CDR1 MNHEY, CDR2 SMNVEV (reference sequence). Deletions cut 2 bases from V and 3 bases from J, with 9 bases between. The CDR3 length is 14 residues. The CDR3 loop is CASSLRAATDTQYF. In DNA form, the CDR3 reads TGTGCCAGCAGTTTACGGGCAGCTACAGATACGCAGTATTTT.

V gene TRBV5-1 combines with J gene TRBJ2-1; maybe TRBD2 (5 bases). Germline V gene sequence: CDR1 SGHRS, CDR2 YFSETQ. The CDR3 has 16 residues. Trimming took 4 bases from V and 0 from J, leaving 14 bases between them. The CDR3 DNA reads TGCGCCAGCAGCCCGAATGAGGGCGGCTCCTACAATGAGCAGTTCTTC. Encoded protein: CASSPNEGGSYNEQFF.

This clone appeared a few times. The chain joins TRBV30 to TRBJ1-1, with 9 bases lining up with TRBD1. Per the germline V gene, CDR1 is GTSNPN and CDR2 is SVGIG (reference sequence). V gave up 5 bases and J gave up 6 bases; unmatched junction bases: 7. The CDR3 sequence is 13 residues long. CDR3 amino acids: CAWGGQGSAEAFF. In DNA, the CDR3 is TGTGCCTGGGGGGGACAGGGTAGCGCTGAAGCTTTCTTT.

The V call is TRBV7-8, the J call TRBJ1-1; 7 bases are a match to TRBD1. The CDR3 extends over 12 amino acids. Germline V gene sequence: CDR1 SGHVS, CDR2 FQNEAQ. With V trimmed by 5 bases and J by 11 bases, 8 bases remained unmatched. In DNA form, the CDR3 reads TGTGCCAGCAGCCAGAAGGGGGCTTTGGCTTTCTTT. Protein product: CASSQKGALAFF.

The V gene is TRBV21-1, the J gene TRBJ2-5; TRBD2, the table's D call, lacks a check against the DNA. TRBV21-1 is designated a pseudogene. The CDR3 has 15 amino acids. The CDR3 protein is CASYIPGLAGETQYF. The DNA for the CDR3 is TGTGCCAGCTACATACCGGGACTAGCGGGAGAGACCCAGTACTTC.

The genes are TRBV5-4 and TRBJ2-6, with D possibly TRBD1 on 6 matching bases. The CDR3 runs to 18 residues. Per germline, CDR1 SGHNT and CDR2 YYREEE (reference sequence). Trimming took off 0 bases at V and 4 bases at J, with 17 bases between the two ends. CDR3 DNA: TGTGCCAGCAGCTTGGTGGGCAGGGGTCCTTTGGGGGCCAACGTCCTGACTTTC. Its translation: CASSLVGRGPLGANVLTF.

The genes are TRBV15 and TRBJ2-1; no definite D call. Germline V gene lookup returns CDR1 LNHNV and CDR2 YYDKDF (reference sequence). The CDR3 consists of 13 residues. With 3 bases removed from V and 6 bases from J, the gap between germline ends came to 9 bases. CDR3 sequence reads: CATSSGESNEQFF. DNA of the CDR3: TGTGCCACCAGCAGCGGAGAGAGCAATGAGCAGTTCTTC.

The chain is built from TRBV7-3 and TRBJ1-5; a weak D match, TRBD1 (5 bases). Germline V gene data show CDR1 as SGHTA and CDR2 as FQGTGA. Trimming removed 11 bases from V and 1 base from J, with 21 bases in between. The CDR3 is 16 residues long. The CDR3 region has the DNA TGTGCCCTACGGGGGGGACCGTGGGTCAGCAATCAGCCCCAGCATTTT. It codes for CALRGGPWVSNQPQHF.

The CDR3 region has the DNA TGTGCCAGCAGTGAAGACAGGGCTCTCTACAATGAGCAGTTCTTC. Its protein product is CASSEDRALYNEQFF. J is TRBJ2-1 and V is TRBV6-1; D possibly corresponds to TRBD1 (6 bases). The germline V gene has CDR1 MNHNS and CDR2 SASEGT. The germline V and J ends were trimmed by 1 base and 3 bases, with 10 bases remaining between them. The CDR3 runs 15 residues.

In this sample, this clone turned up a few times. V usage is TRBV6-1 and J usage is TRBJ1-5, with D possibly being TRBD1 (5 bases). The germline V gene has CDR1 MNHNS and CDR2 SASEGT. V lost 5 bases, J lost 6 bases, and 17 bases lay in between. CDR3 length equals 15 residues. DNA for the CDR3: TGTGCCAGCAGTTCCCTGACAGTTAGCGGTCAGCCCCAGCATTTT. Amino acid sequence: CASSSLTVSGQPQHF.